The rows below give T cell receptor beta chains drawn from one sample of a study of STAT3 mutations in large granular lymphocyte leukemia. Here immunoSEQ multiplex PCR was the method, and the copy in TCRdb shows in-frame clones only, minus some. Of 30,000 to 45,000 clones in the sample, nearly 90% were seen once. The specimen was PBMCs. The receptors were sampled from a human donor with T large granular lymphocyte leukemia. Some clones in this sample may be carry-over from other donors' samples. The CDR3 runs from the conserved cysteine through the conserved F or W. A D gene is named only where the DNA matches it firmly. Clone size is shown for a subset of rows, as once, few, many or a class of expanded clone.

CASSQVGGDEQFF,TGCGCCAGCAGCCAAGTGGGGGGCGATGAGCAGTTCTTC,.,.,13,TRBV4-1,TRBJ2-1
CASSPPAGGETQYF,TGTGCCAGCTCACCACCGGCGGGGGGAGAGACCCAGTACTTC,.,TRBD2,14,TRBV18,TRBJ2-5
CASSTDYSPGGNQPQHF,TGTGCCAGTAGTACTGACTATTCTCCAGGGGGCAATCAGCCCCAGCATTTT,.,.,17,TRBV19,TRBJ1-5
CASSQATGHMNTEAFF,TGCGCCAGCAGCCAAGCTACCGGGCACATGAACACTGAAGCTTTCTTT,.,.,16,TRBV4-1,TRBJ1-1
CASSPPTDTEQFF,TGTGCCAGCTCACCCCCGACAGATACTGAGCAGTTCTTC,.,.,13,TRBV18,TRBJ2-1
CATLDRGSPNEQFF,TGTGCCACCCTAGACAGGGGGTCCCCCAATGAGCAGTTCTTC,.,TRBD1,14,TRBV2,TRBJ2-1
CASRHTSGGAARELFF,TGTGCCAGCAGGCACACTAGCGGGGGGGCCGCTAGGGAGCTGTTTTTT,.,TRBD2,16,TRBV6-6,TRBJ2-2
CASSLGADAYGYTF,TGTGCCAGCAGCTTAGGAGCGGACGCCTATGGCTACACCTTC,.,.,14,TRBV7-2,TRBJ1-2
CASSRDRSNTEAFF,TGTGCCAGCAGCAGGGACAGGTCGAACACTGAAGCTTTCTTT,.,TRBD1,14,TRBV7-9,TRBJ1-1
CASSPGRNNEQFF,TGTGCCAGCTCACCAGGGCGGAACAATGAGCAGTTCTTC,.,.,13,TRBV18,TRBJ2-1
CASSPPRKNEQFF,TGTGCCAGCTCACCACCCCGGAAGAATGAGCAGTTCTTC,.,.,13,TRBV18,TRBJ2-1
CASSSPASGGPLSRNEQFF,TGTGCCAGCAGCTCTCCCGCTAGCGGGGGGCCTCTATCCAGAAATGAGCAGTTCTTC,once,TRBD2,19,TRBV7-9,TRBJ2-1
CASSAGTGVVYGYTF,TGTGCCAGCAGCGCCGGGACAGGGGTTGTCTATGGCTACACCTTC,.,TRBD1,15,TRBV7-9,TRBJ1-2
CASSYSGTPAFF,TGTGCCAGCAGTTACTCGGGTACCCCAGCTTTCTTT,.,.,12,TRBV6-5,TRBJ1-1
CASSPPGQMFNEQFF,TGTGCCAGCTCACCGCCGGGACAGATGTTCAATGAGCAGTTCTTC,.,TRBD1,15,TRBV18,TRBJ2-1
CASRQLGNLGETQYF,TGCGCCAGTCGCCAGCTTGGGAACCTTGGGGAGACCCAGTACTTC,.,.,15,TRBV5-1,TRBJ2-5
CSARTSQAQYF,TGCAGTGCTAGGACTTCTCAGGCGCAGTATTTT,.,.,11,TRBV20-1,TRBJ2-3
CASSPTREQYF,TGTGCCAGCAGTCCCACTCGAGAGCAGTACTTC,.,.,11,TRBV28,TRBJ2-7
CASSLGRANTEAFF,TGTGCCAGCAGCTTGGGCAGGGCGAACACTGAAGCTTTCTTT,.,.,14,TRBV5-4,TRBJ1-1
CASSFTSPGGTDTQYF,TGTGCCAGCAGCTTTACTAGCCCAGGAGGCACAGATACGCAGTATTTT,.,.,16,TRBV7-9,TRBJ2-3